Listed here are 32 T cell receptor beta chains from one sample, sequenced in a study of post-analysis software for immune sequencing data (dated by TCRdb to between 2015 and 2017). On the study overall, not on this receptor specifically: Patients showed significantly higher frequencies than controls for about 5 TRBV segments, among them TRBV5-6, TRBV5-1 and TRBV20-1.

The antigens these receptors bind are not known. Library prep was done by PCR. These reads were obtained on an Illumina HiSeq 2500. To reduce PCR and sequencing biases, unique molecular identifiers were incorporated into the TCR beta cDNA libraries. The public reads were reanalyzed by TCRdb: fastp trimming at Q25, MiXCR alignment, in-frame beta chains only. Identical CDR3 proteins give one entry, which carries the most common genes and DNA. The sample includes about 200,000 distinct CDR3 sequences, with around 29% observed a single time. The top ten clones comprise less than 4% of the sample. The sequenced material came from blood. These receptors were collected from a girl aged 2-17 years with multiple sclerosis.

This clonotype was recorded many times. The V call is TRBV7-8, the J call TRBJ2-1, with 7 bases aligning to TRBD2. Germline loops: CDR1 SGHVS, CDR2 FQNEAQ. The CDR3 has 12 residues. J lost 5 bases, V lost 9 bases, and 4 bases had no gene match. CDR3 region: CARRLANNEQFF. Written as DNA, the CDR3 is TGTGCCAGGCGACTAGCCAACAATGAGCAGTTCTTC. Together with reference TRBV7-8 and TRBJ2-1, the CDR3 gives the full variable domain: GAGVSQSPRYKVAKRGQDVALRCDPISGHVSLFWYQQALGQGPEFLTYFQNEAQLDKSGLPSDRFFAERPEGSVSTLKIQRTQQEDSAVYLCARRLANNEQFFGPGTRLTVL.

V and J are TRBV12-3 or TRBV12-4 and TRBJ2-2; TRBD1 agrees at 7 bases. Trimming took 6 bases from V and 3 from J; bases not matched to a gene: 10. The CDR3 is 16 amino acids. The chain's CDR3 is CASRPRAQGDTGELFF. In nucleotides, the CDR3 is TGTGCCAGCAGGCCCCGAGCGCAGGGGGACACCGGGGAGCTGTTTTTT.

The sample holds a few counts of this clonotype. The chain combines TRBV20-1 with TRBJ1-1; 9 bases are shared with TRBD1. The CDR3 contains 16 residues. V dropped 3 bases and J dropped 2; count of bases not matched to a gene: 10. Germline CDR1 and CDR2: DFQATT and SNEGSKA (reference sequence). CDR3 coding DNA: TGCAGTGCTAGGGGGAGGACAGGGGTGATCAACACTGAAGCTTTCTTT. Protein product: CSARGRTGVINTEAFF.

This clonotype was counted a few times. This rearrangement joins TRBV12-5 to TRBJ1-2; tentative D call: TRBD1 (6 bases). This CDR3 contains 17 residues. V lost 3 bases and J 8 bases, leaving 25 bases between the germline ends. Germline V gene sequence: CDR1 LGHNT, CDR2 FRNRAP. This CDR3 is CASGLHPGQPGEGGYTF. CDR3 sequence (DNA): TGTGCTAGTGGTTTACACCCAGGACAGCCGGGGGAGGGAGGCTACACCTTC.

This clonotype has ten or more counts. The CDR3 protein is CASSLTILAGGGGEQFF. The DNA for the CDR3 is TGTGCCAGCAGCTTAACGATCCTAGCGGGGGGTGGTGGTGAGCAGTTCTTC. The chain joins TRBV7-3 to TRBJ2-1; 11 nucleotides match TRBD2. This CDR3 has 17 amino acids. CDR1 is SGHTA and CDR2 is FQGTGA in the germline V gene. V gave up 0 bases and J gave up 9 bases; unmatched junction bases: 10.

Regarding this clonotype: One junction end disagrees with the germline gene, perhaps due to a read error. The rearrangement uses TRBV2 and TRBJ2-5, with 10 bases identical to TRBD2. CDR3 length: 14 residues. CDR1 and CDR2 (germline): SNHLY, FYNNEI. This CDR3 reads CSSSGTSVQETQYF. In DNA, the CDR3 is TGTTCCAGCAGTGGGACTAGCGTCCAAGAGACCCAGTACTTC.

In this sample, this clonotype turned up a few times. The chain employs TRBV12-3 or TRBV12-4 and TRBJ1-6; 8 positions match TRBD1. V dropped 6 bases and J dropped 14; count of bases not matched to a gene: 9. The CDR3 runs to 13 residues. Written as DNA, the CDR3 is TGTGCCAGCAGCAAATCGACAGGGGCGGCCCTCCACTTT. This translates into CASSKSTGAALHF.

To note about this clonotype: The missing conserved phenylalanine or tryptophan at the end of this CDR3 makes a read error likely. Because the CDR3's place on the DNA is in doubt, the DNA is left out and the CDR3 is given as listed by TCRdb. The V and J genes are TRBV6-4 and TRBJ2-6; the D call in the table, TRBD1, was not verified against the DNA. Germline CDR1 MRHNA, CDR2 SNTAGT. The CDR3 sequence runs 10 residues, both termini included. CDR3 region: CASSDKEGVS.

The V gene is TRBV7-9, the J gene TRBJ2-7; tentatively, D is TRBD1 or TRBD2 (6 bases each). The DNA end is a closer match to TRBJ2-5, so the J assignment may be wrong. The CDR3 contains 15 residues. Germline assignment: CDR1 SEHNR and CDR2 FQNEAQ (reference sequence). CDR3 residues: CASSTSSRGLETQYF. The CDR3 bases are TGTGCCAGCAGCACCTCATCTCGGGGGCTCGAGACCCAGTACTTC.

This rearrangement joins TRBV7-2 to TRBJ2-1, with a tentative D call TRBD2 (6 bases). Between the trimmed V and J ends, which lost 2 bases and 3 bases, there was a span of 11 bases. Germline CDR1 SGHTA, CDR2 FQGNSA. The CDR3 sequence is 15 residues long. CDR3 sequence: CASSLSGLNYNEQFF. As DNA, the CDR3 is TGTGCCAGCAGCTTATCGGGACTCAACTACAATGAGCAGTTCTTC.

The chain carries TRBV7-9 and TRBJ2-5, with D tentatively TRBD1 or TRBD2 (5 bases each). The V and J ends lost 5 bases and 3 bases respectively, with 16 bases between them. This CDR3 comprises 15 residues. Germline V lookup: CDR1 SEHNR, CDR2 FQNEAQ (reference sequence). CDR3 coding DNA: TGTGCCAGCAGCCTGGGACGGATCTTCAAAGAGACCCAGTACTTC. Translating gives CASSLGRIFKETQYF.

CDR3 region: CASRPTDMNTEAFF. The CDR3 nucleotides read TGTGCCAGCAGGCCGACGGACATGAACACTGAAGCTTTCTTT. The V call is TRBV3-1, the J call TRBJ1-1; a possible D gene is TRBD1 (5 bases). CDR1 is LGHDT, CDR2 YNNKEL, per germline (reference sequence). This CDR3 has 14 residues. Trimming removed 6 bases at V and 0 bases at J, with 11 bases between.

The rearrangement uses TRBV27 and TRBJ1-2; 11 positions match TRBD1. Per germline, CDR1 MNHEY and CDR2 SMNVEV (reference sequence). The trim removed 6 bases at V and 2 bases at J, leaving 11 bases unmatched. The CDR3 contains 17 residues. This CDR3 reads CASRPPLRDRGNYGYTF. CDR3 DNA: TGTGCCAGCAGGCCACCGCTCCGGGACAGGGGGAACTATGGCTACACCTTC.

The table lists this clonotype with a few counts. The rearrangement joins TRBV5-1 to TRBJ1-2; 7 nucleotides match TRBD1. Germline V gene lookup returns CDR1 SGHRS and CDR2 YFSETQ. Losses at the gene ends were 1 base for V and 7 bases for J; bases not matched to a gene: 4. The CDR3 length is 13 residues. CDR3 nucleotide sequence: TGCGCCAGCAGCTTGAGACAGGGCCCTGGCTACACCTTC. As protein: CASSLRQGPGYTF.

This clonotype was counted at least ten times. The V gene is TRBV20-1, the J gene TRBJ1-2; D call uncertain. The germline V gene encodes CDR1 DFQATT and CDR2 SNEGSKA (reference sequence). Trimming took off 0 bases at V and 8 bases at J, with 13 bases between the two ends. This CDR3 is 13 amino acids long. Here the CDR3 DNA reads TGCAGTGCTAGAGATGGGGTTACAAACGGCTACACCTTC. Translation gives CSARDGVTNGYTF.

This clonotype was observed many times. V gene TRBV29-1 combines with J gene TRBJ2-3, with TRBD1 matching 7 bases. Germline trimming cut 7 bases from V and 0 bases from J; bases unmatched to any gene: 4. The germline CDR1 and CDR2 sequences are SQVTM and ANQGSEA. The CDR3 is 13 amino acids. The CDR3 here is CSALRGSTDTQYF. In nucleotides, the CDR3 is TGCAGCGCTCTCAGGGGGAGCACAGATACGCAGTATTTT.

The table lists this clonotype with a few counts. The chain carries TRBV5-1 and TRBJ2-3; the match to TRBD2 covers 10 bases. Germline trimming cut 6 bases from V and 6 bases from J; bases unmatched to any gene: 7. This CDR3 has 14 residues. From germline, CDR1 is SGHRS and CDR2 YFSETQ. CDR3 amino acids: CASKTSGVADTQYF. In nucleotides, the CDR3 is TGCGCCAGCAAAACTAGCGGGGTAGCGGATACGCAGTATTTT.

V gene TRBV4-1 combines with J gene TRBJ2-3, with 9 bases aligning to TRBD2. There are 17 residues in the CDR3. The trim removed 0 bases at V and 2 bases at J, leaving 6 bases unmatched. Germline V CDR1 and CDR2: MGHRA, YSYEKL. The CDR3 sequence: CASSQDLSGGPTDTQYF. The CDR3 DNA is TGCGCCAGCAGCCAAGATTTAAGCGGGGGGCCCACAGATACGCAGTATTTT.

This clonotype has a count of ten or more. V usage is TRBV20-1 and J usage is TRBJ1-2; the match to TRBD1 covers 8 bases. The CDR3 sequence is 12 residues long. Germline V gives CDR1 DFQATT, CDR2 SNEGSKA (reference sequence). The V gene end was trimmed by 2 bases and the J gene end by 5 bases; junction bases not matched to a gene: 1. CDR3 sequence reads: CSARQGAYGYTF. Written as DNA, the CDR3 is TGCAGTGCTAGACAGGGGGCGTATGGCTACACCTTC.

This clonotype was found a few times. The rearrangement joins TRBV20-1 to TRBJ2-7; no firm D call. Germline V gene sequence: CDR1 DFQATT, CDR2 SNEGSKA (reference sequence). The CDR3 is made up of 11 amino acids. Trimming stripped 6 bases from V and 6 bases from J, with 12 bases between. DNA of the CDR3: TGCAGTGCCCCTAACTTTGGCGAGCAGTACTTC. Protein sequence: CSAPNFGEQYF.

This chain uses TRBV6-4 with TRBJ1-6, with 7 positions matching TRBD1. This CDR3 comprises 13 residues. CDR1 and CDR2 from the germline V gene are MRHNA and SNTAGT. Trimming took 5 bases from V and 9 from J; bases not matched to a gene: 4. CDR3 bases: TGTGCCAGCAGTTCGACAGGGCGTTCACCCCTCCACTTT. Amino acid sequence: CASSSTGRSPLHF.

In regard to this clonotype: A single base separates this from a much larger clone, so it may be a read error. The V gene is TRBV5-1, the J gene TRBJ2-1; 7 positions match TRBD2. V gave up 4 bases and J gave up 1 base; unmatched junction bases: 8. The germline V gene encodes CDR1 SGHRS and CDR2 YFSETQ. This CDR3 region has 16 residues. The CDR3 sequence is CASSRAGDSSYNEQFF. The DNA of the CDR3 is TGCGCCAGCAGCCGGGCGGGGGACTCGTCCTACAATGAGCAGTTCTTC.

In this sample, this clonotype turned up many times. V and J are TRBV5-1 and TRBJ2-7; TRBD1 might be the D (7 bases). V was clipped by 2 bases and J by 6 bases, with 18 bases between them. The CDR3 has 15 residues. CDR1 SGHRS and CDR2 YFSETQ come from the germline V gene. CDR3 bases: TGCGCCAGCAGCTTCCGACAGGGAGGCCTAGGCGAGCAGTACTTC. Translating it yields CASSFRQGGLGEQYF.

For this clonotype: A single base separates this from a much larger clone, so it may be a read error. V is TRBV20-1 and J is TRBJ1-6; D perhaps matches TRBD1 (5 bases). Germline lookup yields CDR1 DFQATT and CDR2 SNEGSKA (reference sequence). The CDR3 covers 14 residues. CDR3 region: CSASGGNYNSPPHF. In DNA, the CDR3 is TGCAGTGCTAGCGGGGGTAACTATAATTCACCCCCCCACTTT.

This clonotype was recorded a few times. The DNA for the CDR3 is TGTGCCAGCAGGAAACAGGGGAGCGGCTATGGCTACACCTTC. Translating it yields CASRKQGSGYGYTF. This sequence joins TRBV12-3 or TRBV12-4 and TRBJ1-2; 7 nucleotides line up with TRBD1. Unmatched junction bases numbered 8, after V lost 6 bases and J lost 4 bases. The CDR3 totals 14 residues.

This clonotype was recorded at least ten times. CDR3 residues: CATSPRLGQGNVPSSYEQYF. In DNA form, the CDR3 reads TGTGCCACCAGCCCCAGGTTAGGACAGGGAAATGTCCCTAGCTCCTACGAGCAGTACTTC. V is TRBV15 and J is TRBJ2-7; 8 nucleotides line up with TRBD1. This CDR3 has 20 amino acids. CDR1 is LNHNV, CDR2 YYDKDF, per germline (reference sequence). The junction had 21 bases not matched to a gene; V was cut back by 5 bases and J by 0 bases.

This clonotype was found many times. The chain employs TRBV6-6 and TRBJ1-5; D gene unclear. The CDR3 runs 14 residues. V lost 10 bases and J 2 bases, leaving 15 bases between the germline ends. Germline V gene lookup returns CDR1 MNHNY and CDR2 SVGAGI (reference sequence). As DNA, the CDR3 is TGTGCCATTACGTCGGGGAATGGCAATCAGCCCCAGCATTTT. Translation: CAITSGNGNQPQHF.

The table lists this clonotype with a few counts. The chain recombines TRBV30 with TRBJ1-2; D is ambiguous. CDR3 length: 13 residues. Trimming shortened V by 4 bases and J by 1 base, and 10 bases separated the two germline ends. Germline V gene lookup returns CDR1 GTSNPN and CDR2 SVGIG (reference sequence). The CDR3 nucleotides are TGTGCCTGGAACCCCTCCAGTAACTATGGCTACACCTTC. This codes for CAWNPSSNYGYTF. The variable domain in full, completed from reference TRBV30 and TRBJ1-2, reads SQTIHQWPATLVQPVGSPLSLECTVEGTSNPNLYWYRQAAGRGLQLLFYSVGIGQISSEVPQNLSASRPQDRQFILSSKKLLLSDSGFYLCAWNPSSNYGYTFGSGTRLTVV.

CDR3 bases: TGTGCCACCAGCCGAGACAGGGGTGCGCAGCCCCAGCATTTT. Translation: CATSRDRGAQPQHF. The chain uses TRBV10-3 and TRBJ1-5, with 8 bases aligning to TRBD1. Germline lookup yields CDR1 ENHRY and CDR2 SYGVKD. V shed 10 bases and J 7 bases; nucleotides not matched to a gene: 12. This CDR3 spans 14 amino acids.

This clonotype was seen more than once but under ten times. This chain uses TRBV5-5 with TRBJ1-2; D is perhaps TRBD1 (5 bases). Germline CDR1 reads SGHKS; CDR2 reads YYEKEE (reference sequence). The length of the CDR3 is 12 residues. V was clipped by 0 bases and J by 7 bases, with 7 bases between them. The CDR3 DNA sequence: TGTGCCAGCAGCTTGGTCGGGGGTGGCTACACCTTC. Translated, it gives CASSLVGGGYTF.

In the case of this clonotype: One junction end does not reproduce the germline sequence, and a read error may be involved. The V call is TRBV29-1, the J call TRBJ1-2; 9 bases are a match to TRBD1. This CDR3 is built from 14 residues. The germline V gene has CDR1 SQVTM and CDR2 ANQGSEA. The CDR3 is CSVVLAGTGSDYTF. The CDR3 DNA follows: TGTAGCGTTGTTTTGGCGGGGACAGGGTCCGACTACACCTTC. Drawing the rest from reference TRBV29-1 and TRBJ1-2, the complete variable domain is SAVISQKPSRDICQRGTSLTIQCQVDSQVTMMFWYRQQPGQSLTLIATANQGSEATYESGFVIDKFPISRPNLTFSTLTVSNMSPEDSSIYLCSVVLAGTGSDYTFGSGTRLTVV.

As to this clonotype: Possible read error: a much larger clone is one base away. This chain uses TRBV5-1 with TRBJ1-2; 7 bases are a match to TRBD1. This CDR3 comprises 14 residues. Germline CDR1 is SGHRS and CDR2 is YFSETQ. CDR3 region: CAGSAGTVNYGYTF. CDR3 in DNA: TGCGCCGGCAGCGCCGGGACAGTTAACTATGGCTACACCTTC. The full variable domain, its missing parts supplied by reference TRBV5-1 and TRBJ1-2, is KAGVTQTPRYLIKTRGQQVTLSCSPISGHRSVSWYQQTPGQGLQFLFEYFSETQRNKGNFPGRFSGRQFSNSRSEMNVSTLELGDSALYLCAGSAGTVNYGYTFGSGTRLTVV.